Following are 12 T cell receptor beta chains from one sample sequenced in a study of blood T cell repertoires in COVID-19. Profiled with immunoSEQ multiplex PCR; TCRdb holds only in-frame clones, not every one. The table includes over 200,000 clones, roughly 87% detected once. The source material was peripheral blood. The receptors come from a man aged 40-55 years with active or convalescent COVID-19.

The genes are TRBV5-1 and TRBJ2-5; TRBD2 aligns across 11 bases. This CDR3 spans 16 amino acids. The V gene end was trimmed by 1 base and the J gene end by 5 bases; junction bases not matched to a gene: 7. From germline, CDR1 is SGHRS and CDR2 YFSETQ. This CDR3 is CASSLYSSGGKETQYF. The CDR3 nucleotides are TGCGCCAGCAGCTTGTATTCTAGCGGGGGGAAGGAGACCCAGTACTTC.

This clone was recorded once. This chain joins TRBV6-2 or TRBV6-3 and TRBJ2-1; no firm D call. CDR1 is MNHEY, CDR2 SVGEGT, per germline. V was clipped by 5 bases and J by 9 bases, with 8 bases between them. This CDR3 is built from 11 residues. The CDR3 DNA is TGTGCCAGCAGTCCCGCGCGTGAGCAGTTCTTC. Protein: CASSPAREQFF.

The chain joins TRBV6-5 to TRBJ1-3; D unresolved. The CDR3 is 14 amino acids. The ends were cut back, 2 bases at V and 0 bases at J, with 5 bases in the middle. Per the germline V gene, CDR1 is MNHEY and CDR2 is SVGAGI. The CDR3 DNA is TGTGCCAGCAGTTACGTCAGCTCTGGAAACACCATATATTTT. Translation gives CASSYVSSGNTIYF.

This chain connects TRBV6-5 to TRBJ2-7; TRBD2 might be the D (6 bases). Germline-derived CDR1 and CDR2 are MNHEY and SVGAGI. The CDR3 sequence is 14 residues long. Between the trimmed V and J ends, which lost 10 bases and 5 bases, there was a span of 21 bases. The CDR3 sequence is CATSIEVGGHEQYF. CDR3 sequence (DNA): TGTGCCACCTCCATAGAGGTGGGGGGACACGAGCAGTACTTC.

This chain uses TRBV28 with TRBJ1-5; TRBD1 agrees at 8 bases. The CDR3 runs 15 residues. CDR1 MDHEN and CDR2 SYDVKM come from the germline V gene. V trimming: 0 bases; J trimming: 7 bases; junction bases outside the gene matches: 5. CDR3: CASSLWTGEGQPQHF. The CDR3 DNA reads as TGTGCCAGCAGTTTATGGACAGGGGAAGGCCAGCCCCAGCATTTT.

The rearrangement joins TRBV28 to TRBJ2-7; possible D gene TRBD2, 6 bases. V was shortened by 7 bases and J by 2 bases, with 18 bases between the two germline ends. Per the germline V gene, CDR1 is MDHEN and CDR2 is SYDVKM. The CDR3 consists of 15 residues. In DNA, the CDR3 is TGTGCCAGCAAATGGAGAGGGGCGGGGACCTACGAGCAGTACTTC. Translation: CASKWRGAGTYEQYF.

This sequence joins TRBV28 and TRBJ1-4, with D possibly being TRBD1 (6 bases). The CDR3 length is 14 residues. The V gene's germline CDR1 is MDHEN and CDR2 SYDVKM. Trimming pared 4 bases from V and 5 bases from J, leaving 11 bases between. In DNA form, the CDR3 reads TGTGCCAGCAGTTCCCGACAGGAAAATGAAAAACTGTTTTTT. It yields the protein CASSSRQENEKLFF. The full variable domain, with the rest looked up from reference TRBV28 and TRBJ1-4, is DVKVTQSSRYLVKRTGEKVFLECVQDMDHENMFWYRQDPGLGLRLIYFSYDVKMKEKGDIPEGYSVSREKKERFSLILESASTNQTSMYLCASSSRQENEKLFFGSGTQLSVL.

This clone was seen just once. Here the CDR3 DNA reads TGTGCCATCGGGGACAGGGGGCGCGTCTCTGAAGCTTTCTTT. It codes for CAIGDRGRVSEAFF. The chain has TRBV10-3 and TRBJ1-1; 12 bases are a match to TRBD1. The CDR3 spans 14 residues. V shed 8 bases, J shed 6 bases, and the junction held 7 bases outside the gene matches. Germline CDR1 and CDR2: ENHRY and SYGVKD.

Only one count was recorded for this clone. This chain uses TRBV6-1 with TRBJ1-5, with 8 bases aligning to TRBD1. V shed 3 bases, J shed 6 bases, and the junction held 7 bases outside the gene matches. Germline V gives CDR1 MNHNS, CDR2 SASEGT. CDR3 length equals 15 residues. The CDR3 nucleotides read TGTGCCAGCAGTGAGTTTCCCACAGGGGGTCAGCCCCAGCATTTT. Its protein is CASSEFPTGGQPQHF.

The chain couples TRBV6-6 to TRBJ1-2; 11 bases are a match to TRBD1. Unmatched junction bases numbered 11, after V lost 6 bases and J lost 8 bases. The length of the CDR3 is 15 residues. The germline V gene encodes CDR1 MNHNY and CDR2 SVGAGI (reference sequence). CDR3 region: CASSYRGQGASGYTF. The CDR3 DNA is TGTGCCAGCAGCTACCGAGGACAGGGGGCAAGCGGCTACACCTTC.

The CDR3 is CASSLGDWNSPLHF. The CDR3 DNA follows: TGTGCCAGCAGCCTGGGGGACTGGAATTCACCCCTCCACTTT. The chain joins TRBV27 to TRBJ1-6; TRBD1 is a possible D gene (5 bases). Germline V gives CDR1 MNHEY, CDR2 SMNVEV (reference sequence). The CDR3 loop spans 14 amino acids. The V end was cut by 6 bases, the J end by 7 bases, with 13 bases between.

The chain employs TRBV2 and TRBJ1-4; 7 bases agree with TRBD1. Looked up from germline, CDR1 is SNHLY and CDR2 is FYNNEI. The V gene end was trimmed by 0 bases and the J gene end by 4 bases; junction bases not matched to a gene: 5. This CDR3 contains 16 residues. CDR3: CASSEARQGLNEKLFF. CDR3 in DNA: TGTGCCAGCAGTGAAGCCCGACAGGGTCTTAATGAAAAACTGTTTTTT.